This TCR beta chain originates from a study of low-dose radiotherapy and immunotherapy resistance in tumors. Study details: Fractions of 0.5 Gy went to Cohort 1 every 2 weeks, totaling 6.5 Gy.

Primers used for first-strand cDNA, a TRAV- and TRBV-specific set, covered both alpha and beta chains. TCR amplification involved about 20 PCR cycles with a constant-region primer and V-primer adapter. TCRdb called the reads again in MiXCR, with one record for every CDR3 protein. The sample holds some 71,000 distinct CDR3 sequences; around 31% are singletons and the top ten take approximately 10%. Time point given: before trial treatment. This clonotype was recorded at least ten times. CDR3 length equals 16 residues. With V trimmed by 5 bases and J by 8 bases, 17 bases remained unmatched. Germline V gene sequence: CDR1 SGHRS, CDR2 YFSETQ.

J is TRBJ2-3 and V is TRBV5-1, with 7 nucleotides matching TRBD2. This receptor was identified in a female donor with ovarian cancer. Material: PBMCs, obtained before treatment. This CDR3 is CASRFGGRADRGTQYF. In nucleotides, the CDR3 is TGCGCCAGCAGATTCGGAGGGAGGGCCGATCGGGGTACGCAGTATTTT.